This TCR beta chain was profiled in a study of post-analysis software for immune sequencing data. Findings and caveats of the study: Normalized Chao1 diversity was significantly reduced in patients versus controls. Four or five TRBV segments, TRBV5-6, TRBV5-1 and TRBV20-1 among them, were found more frequent in patients than controls.

As for this clonotype: The antigen remains undetermined.

The CDR3 sequence is 14 residues long. Trimming at V came to 6 bases and at J to 3 bases, leaving 4 bases not matched to a gene. Every TCR beta cDNA library bore unique molecular identifiers. With about 0.95 to 10 million T cells as the source, some 510,000 cDNA molecules resulted. TCRdb re-derived calls from the PCR reads in MiXCR, one entry per CDR3 protein. This table holds 380,000 or so distinct CDR3 sequences, around 37% found once. This sequence originates from a girl aged 10 to 17 with multiple sclerosis. The sample taken for sequencing was blood. The chain recombines TRBV12-3 or TRBV12-4 with TRBJ2-5; 10 bases align to TRBD1. CDR3 nucleotide sequence: TGTGCCAGCAGGCGGACAGGGGGGGAAGAGACCCAGTACTTC. It is translated as CASRRTGGEETQYF.